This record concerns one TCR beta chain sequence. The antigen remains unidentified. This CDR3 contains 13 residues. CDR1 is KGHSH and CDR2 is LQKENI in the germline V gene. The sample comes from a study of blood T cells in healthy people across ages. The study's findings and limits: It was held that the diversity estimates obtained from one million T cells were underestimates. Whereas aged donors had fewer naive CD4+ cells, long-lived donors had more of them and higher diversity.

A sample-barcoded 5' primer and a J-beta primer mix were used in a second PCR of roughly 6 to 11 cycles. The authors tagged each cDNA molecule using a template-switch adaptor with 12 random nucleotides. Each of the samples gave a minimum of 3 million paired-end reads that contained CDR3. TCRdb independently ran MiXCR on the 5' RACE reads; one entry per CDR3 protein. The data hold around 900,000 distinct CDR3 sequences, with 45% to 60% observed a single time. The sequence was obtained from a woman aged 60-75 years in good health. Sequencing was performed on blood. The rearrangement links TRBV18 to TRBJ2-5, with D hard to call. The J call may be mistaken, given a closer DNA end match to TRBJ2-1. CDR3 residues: CASSPDNQETQFF. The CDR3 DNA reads TGTGCCAGCTCACCAGACAACCAAGAGACCCAGTTCTTC.